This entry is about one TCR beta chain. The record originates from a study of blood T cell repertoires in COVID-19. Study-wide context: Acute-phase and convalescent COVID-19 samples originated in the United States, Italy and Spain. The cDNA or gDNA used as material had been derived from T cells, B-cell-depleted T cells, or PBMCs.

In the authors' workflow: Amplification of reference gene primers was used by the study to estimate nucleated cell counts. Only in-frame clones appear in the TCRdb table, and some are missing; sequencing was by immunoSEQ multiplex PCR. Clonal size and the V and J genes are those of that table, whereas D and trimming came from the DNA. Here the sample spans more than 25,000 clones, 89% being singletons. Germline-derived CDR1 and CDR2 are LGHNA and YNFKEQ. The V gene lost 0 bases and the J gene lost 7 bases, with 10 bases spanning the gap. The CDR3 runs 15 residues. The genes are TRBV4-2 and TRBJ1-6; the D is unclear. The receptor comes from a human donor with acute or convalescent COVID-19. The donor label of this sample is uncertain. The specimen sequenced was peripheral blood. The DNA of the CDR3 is TGTGCCAGCAGCCAAGATTTCGGGATCAATTCACCCCTCCACTTT. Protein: CASSQDFGINSPLHF.